Each of the 20 T cell receptor beta chains below was sequenced from the same sample in a study of glioma-infiltrating T cells after dendritic cell vaccination. Sequencing used immunoSEQ multiplex PCR; TCRdb keeps in-frame clones, though not all of them. The sample carries approximately 84,000 clones, about nine tenths recorded once. Sample: blood, taken before dendritic cell vaccination. These receptors all come from a human donor with glioblastoma.

J is TRBJ2-7 and V is TRBV19; 7 bases line up with TRBD1. V lost 4 bases, J lost 2 bases, and 8 bases stayed unmatched. The CDR3 runs to 15 residues. Germline V gives CDR1 LNHDA, CDR2 SQIVND (reference sequence). Here the CDR3 reads CASSTRQGPTYEQYF. The CDR3 nucleotides are TGTGCCAGTAGTACAAGACAGGGTCCGACCTACGAGCAGTACTTC.

The V call is TRBV5-4, the J call TRBJ2-5, with 10 positions matching TRBD1. CDR1 SGHNT and CDR2 YYREEE come from the germline V gene (reference sequence). The CDR3 has 15 residues. The J segment lost 5 bases and the V segment lost 4 bases, leaving 8 bases of the junction unmatched. DNA of the CDR3: TGTGCCAGCAGCCGAGGGGACAGGGGAGGTGAGACCCAGTACTTC. Translation: CASSRGDRGGETQYF.

V and J are TRBV4-1 and TRBJ2-6, with 13 bases aligning to TRBD2. CDR1 is MGHRA, CDR2 YSYEKL, per germline. The CDR3 runs 18 residues. The ends lost 1 base at V and 0 bases at J; junction bases unmatched: 0. CDR3 sequence (DNA): TGCGCCAGCAGCCAAGGACTAGCGGGAGGCTCTGGGGCCAACGTCCTGACTTTC. This codes for CASSQGLAGGSGANVLTF.

V gene TRBV5-1 combines with J gene TRBJ2-3; 14 bases are shared with TRBD2. Germline V gene data show CDR1 as SGHRS and CDR2 as YFSETQ. The J segment lost 5 bases and the V segment lost 4 bases, leaving 3 bases of the junction unmatched. The CDR3 is made up of 15 amino acids. The CDR3 protein is CASSPGTSGRDTQYF. The DNA of the CDR3 is TGCGCCAGCAGCCCGGGGACTAGCGGGAGAGATACGCAGTATTTT.

The gene calls are TRBV20-1 and TRBJ2-5; weak D call: TRBD2 (5 bases). Germline values: CDR1 DFQATT, CDR2 SNEGSKA (reference sequence). The V gene lost 5 bases and the J gene lost 4 bases, with 8 bases spanning the gap. This CDR3 contains 11 residues. CDR3: CSARRGETQYF. In nucleotides, the CDR3 is TGCAGTGCTCGACGGGGAGAGACCCAGTACTTC.

This clone occurred once. This chain connects TRBV29-1 to TRBJ1-1; 7 bases agree with TRBD1. With V trimmed by 6 bases and J by 0 bases, 7 bases remained unmatched. This CDR3 spans 14 amino acids. Germline lookup yields CDR1 SQVTM and CDR2 ANQGSEA. The CDR3, as DNA: TGCAGCGTGACGACGACAGGGTTGAACACTGAAGCTTTCTTT. This codes for CSVTTTGLNTEAFF.

The chain combines TRBV6-6 with TRBJ2-3; TRBD1 might be the D (6 bases). Germline CDR1 is MNHNY and CDR2 is SVGAGI (reference sequence). V lost 6 bases and J 6 bases, leaving 13 bases between the germline ends. The CDR3 totals 13 residues. The CDR3 bases are TGTGCCAGCAGAAGGACAGAAACTGATACGCAGTATTTT. Its translation is CASRRTETDTQYF.

The chain is built from TRBV29-1 and TRBJ2-1, with a tentative D call TRBD2 (5 bases). Germline V lookup: CDR1 SQVTM, CDR2 ANQGSEA. Trimming pared 7 bases from V and 7 bases from J, leaving 11 bases between. The CDR3 spans 11 residues. Here the CDR3 reads CSGGLANEQFF. The CDR3 nucleotides read TGCAGCGGCGGATTAGCGAATGAGCAGTTCTTC.

This clone was recorded once. The V gene is TRBV7-9, the J gene TRBJ1-1, with D perhaps TRBD1 (5 bases). Between the trimmed V and J ends, which lost 3 bases and 4 bases, there was a span of 6 bases. The CDR3 runs to 12 residues. Per germline, CDR1 SEHNR and CDR2 FQNEAQ (reference sequence). CDR3 amino acids: CASSLTVTEAFF. In nucleotides, the CDR3 is TGTGCCAGCAGCTTGACAGTCACTGAAGCTTTCTTT. The full variable domain, rest sourced from reference TRBV7-9 and TRBJ1-1, is DTGVSQNPRHKITKRGQNVTFRCDPISEHNRLYWYRQTLGQGPEFLTYFQNEAQLEKSRLLSDRFSAERPKGSFSTLEIQRTEQGDSAMYLCASSLTVTEAFFGQGTRLTVV.

This clone was observed a handful of times. The rearrangement uses TRBV7-9 and TRBJ1-4, with 7 bases fitting TRBD1. Losses at the gene ends were 0 bases for V and 8 bases for J; bases not matched to a gene: 9. The CDR3 covers 16 residues. Looked up from germline, CDR1 is SEHNR and CDR2 is FQNEAQ (reference sequence). CDR3 loop: CASSLALRGQGEKLFF. CDR3 bases: TGTGCCAGCAGCTTAGCGCTGAGGGGGCAAGGGGAAAAACTGTTTTTT.

V gene TRBV6-6 combines with J gene TRBJ1-1; D gene ambiguous. The CDR3 sequence is 12 residues long. Deletions cut 5 bases from V and 8 bases from J, with 12 bases between. Germline V gene sequence: CDR1 MNHNY, CDR2 SVGAGI (reference sequence). The CDR3 DNA follows: TGTGCCAGCAGTGCGTCTATCCAAGAAGCTTTCTTT. This encodes CASSASIQEAFF.

The genes are TRBV27 and TRBJ2-7; possible D gene TRBD2, 5 bases. V lost 4 bases, J lost 2 bases, and 9 bases lay in between. Germline V gene lookup returns CDR1 MNHEY and CDR2 SMNVEV (reference sequence). The CDR3 spans 13 residues. For the CDR3, the DNA is TGTGCCAGCAGTTCTGGAGGAGCCTACGAGCAGTACTTC. Translation gives CASSSGGAYEQYF.

The DNA for the CDR3 is TGTGCCAGCAGCTTAGTTTCCCCCCCCCTAGCGGGAGCGGAGGGCACAGATACGCAGTATTTT. Protein: CASSLVSPPLAGAEGTDTQYF. The chain carries TRBV7-3 and TRBJ2-3; 10 positions agree with TRBD2. The germline CDR1 and CDR2 sequences are SGHTA and FQGTGA. The CDR3 is 21 amino acids. V was clipped by 2 bases and J by 1 base; unmatched bases: 18.

The rearrangement joins TRBV5-1 to TRBJ2-2, with TRBD2 matching over 14 bases. CDR3 length: 19 amino acids. Looked up from germline, CDR1 is SGHRS and CDR2 is YFSETQ. The ends lost 1 base at V and 5 bases at J; junction bases unmatched: 10. CDR3 protein: CASSLRSTSGGASTGELFF. In DNA form, the CDR3 reads TGCGCCAGCAGCTTGAGGTCGACTAGCGGGGGGGCAAGTACCGGGGAGCTGTTTTTT.

Written as DNA, the CDR3 is TGTGCCAGCACCTATCAAGCACCCGGGGAGCTGTTTTTT. It specifies CASTYQAPGELFF. The chain joins TRBV6-5 to TRBJ2-2; D is uncertain. CDR1 and CDR2 (germline): MNHEY, SVGAGI. V dropped 7 bases and J dropped 6 bases, with 12 bases sitting between them. The CDR3 runs 13 residues.

This sequence joins TRBV2 and TRBJ1-2; the D is unclear. Per the germline V gene, CDR1 is SNHLY and CDR2 is FYNNEI. V was pared by 1 base and J by 2 bases, with 8 bases between. The CDR3 covers 14 residues. This chain's CDR3 is CASSEGAANYGYTF. Written as DNA, the CDR3 is TGTGCCAGCAGTGAAGGGGCAGCCAACTATGGCTACACCTTC. Full variable domain (rest looked up from reference TRBV2 and TRBJ1-2): EPEVTQTPSHQVTQMGQEVILRCVPISNHLYFYWYRQILGQKVEFLVSFYNNEISEKSEIFDDQFSVERPDGSNFTLKIRSTKLEDSAMYFCASSEGAANYGYTFGSGTRLTVV.

This clone was picked up one time. The V and J genes are TRBV6-1 and TRBJ1-2; D uncertain. The CDR3 length is 14 residues. From germline, CDR1 is MNHNS and CDR2 SASEGT. Trimming took 1 base from V and 6 from J, leaving 12 bases between them. CDR3 DNA: TGTGCCAGCAGTGAAGAGCCAGGAGGCAATGGCTACACCTTC. It encodes CASSEEPGGNGYTF.

The V and J genes are TRBV20-1 and TRBJ2-2, with D unresolved. Germline CDR1 DFQATT, CDR2 SNEGSKA (reference sequence). The V end was cut by 2 bases, the J end by 7 bases, with 5 bases between. CDR3 size: 11 residues. This CDR3 is CSARPSGELFF. In nucleotides, the CDR3 is TGCAGTGCTAGACCCAGCGGGGAGCTGTTTTTT.

This chain connects TRBV27 to TRBJ1-1, with 7 bases matching TRBD1. J lost 7 bases, V lost 6 bases, and 11 bases had no gene match. Germline lookup yields CDR1 MNHEY and CDR2 SMNVEV (reference sequence). This CDR3 is 14 amino acids long. The DNA of the CDR3 is TGTGCCAGCAGCCGAACAGGGGTTCTGAGTGAAGCTTTCTTT. Protein product: CASSRTGVLSEAFF.

The rearrangement joins TRBV9 to TRBJ2-7; possibly TRBD2 for D (6 bases). The V and J ends lost 6 bases and 5 bases respectively, with 15 bases between them. Germline V CDR1 and CDR2: SGDLS, YYNGEE. The CDR3 contains 13 residues. The CDR3 DNA is TGTGCCAGCACCAGCGGGTGGGGTAACGAGCAGTACTTC. Its translation: CASTSGWGNEQYF.